This T cell receptor beta chain was sequenced for a study of identical twins (dated by TCRdb to 2015 to 2016). In terms of the full investigation: The study deep-sequenced TCR alpha and beta repertoires from monozygotic twins, unrelated adults of various ages and cord blood to test whether fetal clonotypes persist. To rule out contamination, the twin experiments were replicated at different times with different library preparation protocols. Overall results and qualifications from the work: Conclusions relied on cross-sectional statistical analysis, since the same donors could not be followed over many years. Zero-insertion analyses could be partly confounded by invariant T cells such as MAIT and iNKT, although diverse VJ usage argued against such confounding for most clonotypes. In monozygotic twins, out-of-frame TCR alpha sharing was systematically underestimated by recombination models, although the models agreed with sharing between unrelated individuals. Abundant cord blood beta clonotypes had fewer insertions, young adult naive repertoires showed a similar but weaker trend, and memory repertoires showed no such trend. A weaker excess of twin sharing was found in beta out-of-frame sequences because the signal-to-noise ratio was lowered by fewer shared sequences. Out-of-frame TCR alpha sequences shared between twins showed an excess of low generation-probability sequences compared with coincidental sharing between unrelated individuals.

All donors were healthy Caucasians. Three pairs of female monozygotic twins, all aged roughly 18 to 29 years, made up the twin cohort. Peripheral blood mononuclear cells were used as the source from which RNA for TCR libraries was isolated. Based on the germline V gene, the CDR1 and CDR2 sequences are SNHLY and FYNNEI. The CDR3, from cysteine to phenylalanine, totals 13 residues. Kept here is only the CDR3 DNA, which spans 39 bases and is read in frame from base 1. The V and J ends are trimmed by 8 bases and 2 bases, leaving 12 bases between them. A note on this clonotype: The antigen it recognizes is unknown. Within one base of it there is no much larger clone, and no base qualities were kept.

Library creation used 5' RACE. The instrument given in TCRdb is Illumina HiSeq 2000. Template switching added a universal primer binding site, and the final cDNA carried a unique molecular identifier that allowed TCR cDNA molecules to be counted accurately. Specific primers in the conserved constant-segment region were used to synthesize first-strand cDNA for the TCR alpha and beta chains. To control for contamination, every cDNA library was double barcoded, receiving both a SMART-Mk sample barcode and Illumina barcodes. Two successive PCR steps introduced TruSeq adapter sequences along with Illumina sample barcodes. The Illumina HiSeq platform was used with custom primers to sequence TCR alpha and beta cDNA libraries. Per the authors' processing: MiGEC was used to process raw reads and extract unique molecular identifiers, and MiXCR was used to find CDR3 positions. Recombination models were inferred per individual with the repgenHMM and IGoR tools using an EM algorithm. Shared clonotypes were analyzed with the tcR package in R, and sharing was normalized by the product of cloneset sizes. Out-of-frame nonproductive sequences were analyzed to study raw recombination free of thymic and clonal selection effects. TCRdb handled the public reads itself, with Q25 trimming in fastp and clone calling in MiXCR, and kept productive beta chains. Records with the same CDR3 protein are collapsed into one entry carrying the most frequent genes and DNA. TCRdb, not the authors, supplied the V and J calls. Counted in this sample were roughly 720,000 distinct CDR3 sequences; about 18% of them appeared once. Of the sample, around 13% is held by the ten largest clones.

Another study also made use of these data, one on T cells expressing NK-cell markers. That second report states: In sorted CD3+CD56+NKG2C+, CD3+CD56+NKG2C- and CD3+CD56-NKG2C+ T-cell subsets from 7 to 9 donors, TCR beta-chain repertoires were profiled. Seven of the eight sequenced donors were HCMV-seropositive and one was HCMV-seronegative. In several experiments an anti-gammadeltaTCR antibody was added to restrict sorting to alphabetaTCR-expressing T cells. For five or six donors, the dominant CD3+CD56+NKG2C+ clonotypes were among the top 10 CD8+ clonotypes and accounted for about 1.0-8% of CD8+ T cells. Those dominant clonotypes were again the most abundant among CD3+CD56-NKG2C+ cells in a handful of donors, at about 25-65%. Whether the expanded NKG2C-expressing T cell clones were specific for HCMV antigens remained unclear. The eight sequenced donors were randomly selected healthy volunteers, three men and five women. To determine HCMV serostatus, a commercial ELISA kit was used to detect HCMV-specific IgG in serum. For about 6 donors, unsorted PBMC were also used to sequence bulk peripheral blood T-cell repertoires. Reads were demultiplexed and grouped by UMI with MIGEC, and clonotypes were assembled and quantified with MiTCR. To exclude erroneous sequences, any TCR cDNA sequence not supported by at least two reads was discarded. The tcR package was used for downstream repertoire analysis, and clonotypes were matched between fractions using CDR3 nucleotide sequence together with V segment. VDJmatch was used to annotate antigen specificity against VDJdb, with one amino acid substitution allowed in CDR3.

The sample comprised PBMCs. This TCR came from a young woman in good health. The rearrangement joined TRBV2 to TRBJ2-5; a tentative D call is TRBD2 (5 bases match). The base sequence is TGTGCCAGCGGCGCGGACTGGCAAGAGACCCAGTACTTC. It translates as CASGADWQETQYF. The variable domain in full, with residues beyond the CDR3 obtained from the reference TRBV2 and TRBJ2-5 genes, is EPEVTQTPSHQVTQMGQEVILRCVPISNHLYFYWYRQILGQKVEFLVSFYNNEISEKSEIFDDQFSVERPDGSNFTLKIRSTKLEDSAMYFCASGADWQETQYFGPGTRLLVL.